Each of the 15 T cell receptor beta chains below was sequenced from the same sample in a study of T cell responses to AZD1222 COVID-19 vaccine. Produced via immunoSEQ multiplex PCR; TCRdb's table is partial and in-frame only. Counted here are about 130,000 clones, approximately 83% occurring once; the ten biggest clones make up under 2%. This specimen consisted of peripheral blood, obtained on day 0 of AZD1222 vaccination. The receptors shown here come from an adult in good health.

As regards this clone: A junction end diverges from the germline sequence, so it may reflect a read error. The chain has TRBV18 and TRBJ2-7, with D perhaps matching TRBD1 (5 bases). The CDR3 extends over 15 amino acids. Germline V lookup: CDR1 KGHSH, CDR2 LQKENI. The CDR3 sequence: CASSPLQALTYEQYF. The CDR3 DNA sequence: TGTGCCAGCTCTCCACTACAGGCATTAACCTACGAGCAGTACTTC.

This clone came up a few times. In DNA, the CDR3 is TGTGCCAGCTCCGTAGGGGGGGCGGGCACAGATACGCAGTATTTT. Translated, it gives CASSVGGAGTDTQYF. The rearrangement joins TRBV4-2 to TRBJ2-3, with D possibly matching TRBD2 (7 bases). The V end was cut by 8 bases, the J end by 1 base, with 16 bases between. The CDR3 is 15 residues long. CDR1 is LGHNA and CDR2 is YNFKEQ in the germline V gene.

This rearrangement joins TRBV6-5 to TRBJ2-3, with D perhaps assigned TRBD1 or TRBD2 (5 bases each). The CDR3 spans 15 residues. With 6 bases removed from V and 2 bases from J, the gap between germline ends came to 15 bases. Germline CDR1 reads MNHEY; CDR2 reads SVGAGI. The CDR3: CASSRRGRTTDTQYF. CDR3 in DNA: TGTGCCAGCAGCAGACGGGGACGTACCACAGATACGCAGTATTTT.

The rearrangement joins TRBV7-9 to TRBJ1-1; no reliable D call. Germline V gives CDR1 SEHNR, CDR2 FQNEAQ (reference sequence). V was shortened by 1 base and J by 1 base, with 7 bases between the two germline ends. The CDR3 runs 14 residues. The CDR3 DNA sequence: TGTGCCAGCAGCTTAGAGGGATGGAACACTGAAGCTTTCTTT. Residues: CASSLEGWNTEAFF. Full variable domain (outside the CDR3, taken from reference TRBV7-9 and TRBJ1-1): DTGVSQNPRHKITKRGQNVTFRCDPISEHNRLYWYRQTLGQGPEFLTYFQNEAQLEKSRLLSDRFSAERPKGSFSTLEIQRTEQGDSAMYLCASSLEGWNTEAFFGQGTRLTVV.

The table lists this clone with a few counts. CDR3 residues: CASSYSYVRGYTF. CDR3 nucleotide sequence: TGTGCCAGCAGTTACTCCTATGTTCGGGGCTACACCTTC. This chain uses TRBV6-5 with TRBJ1-2; no firm D call. Trimming cost V 0 bases and J 8 bases, with 10 bases left between them. There are 13 residues in the CDR3. CDR1 and CDR2 (germline): MNHEY, SVGAGI.

The CDR3 spells CACTPPAFTDTQYF. CDR3 DNA: TGTGCCTGCACTCCTCCGGCCTTCACAGATACGCAGTATTTT. The rearrangement links TRBV30 to TRBJ2-3; D remains unclear. CDR1 is GTSNPN and CDR2 is SVGIG in the germline V gene (reference sequence). Trimming took 6 bases from V and 2 from J, leaving 15 bases between them. The CDR3 contains 14 residues.

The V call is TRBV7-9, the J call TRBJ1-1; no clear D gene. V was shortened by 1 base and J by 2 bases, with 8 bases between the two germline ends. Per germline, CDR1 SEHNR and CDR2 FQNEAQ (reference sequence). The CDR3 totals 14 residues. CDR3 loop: CASSLDPDNTEAFF. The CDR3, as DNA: TGTGCCAGCAGCTTAGATCCGGATAACACTGAAGCTTTCTTT.

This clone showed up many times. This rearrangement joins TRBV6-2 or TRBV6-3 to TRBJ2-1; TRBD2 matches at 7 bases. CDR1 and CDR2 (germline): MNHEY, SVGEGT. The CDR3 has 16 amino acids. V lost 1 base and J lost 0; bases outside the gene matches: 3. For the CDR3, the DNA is TGTGCCAGCAGTTACTATTCTAGCGGCTCCTACAATGAGCAGTTCTTC. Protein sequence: CASSYYSSGSYNEQFF.

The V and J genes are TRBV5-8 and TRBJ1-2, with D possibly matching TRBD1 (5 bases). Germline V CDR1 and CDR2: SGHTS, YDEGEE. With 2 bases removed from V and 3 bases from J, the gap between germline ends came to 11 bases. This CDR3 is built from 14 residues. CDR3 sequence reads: CASSFVQGDYGYTF. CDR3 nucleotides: TGTGCCAGCAGCTTCGTCCAGGGTGACTATGGCTACACCTTC.

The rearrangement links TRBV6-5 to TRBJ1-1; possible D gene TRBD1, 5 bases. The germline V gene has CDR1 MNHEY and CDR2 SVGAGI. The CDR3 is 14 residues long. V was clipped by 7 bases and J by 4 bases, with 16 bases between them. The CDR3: CASTLVGGSTEAFF. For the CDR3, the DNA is TGTGCCAGCACCTTGGTCGGGGGAAGCACTGAAGCTTTCTTT.

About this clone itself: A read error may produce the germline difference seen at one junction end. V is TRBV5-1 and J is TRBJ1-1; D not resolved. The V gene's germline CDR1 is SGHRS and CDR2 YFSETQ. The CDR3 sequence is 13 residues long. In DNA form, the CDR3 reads TGCGCCAGCAGTTTGGATATGAACACTGAAGCTTTCTTT. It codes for CASSLDMNTEAFF.

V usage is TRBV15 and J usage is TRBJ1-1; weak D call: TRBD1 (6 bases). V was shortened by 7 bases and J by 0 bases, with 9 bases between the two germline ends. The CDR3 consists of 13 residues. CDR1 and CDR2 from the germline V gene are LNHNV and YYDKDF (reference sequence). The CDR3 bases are TGTGCCACCACCGGACAGTTGAACACTGAAGCTTTCTTT. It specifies CATTGQLNTEAFF.

DNA of the CDR3: TGTGCCACCAGCCCCGGGGGTTGGACTGAAGCTTTCTTT. This sequence encodes CATSPGGWTEAFF. The rearrangement joins TRBV24-1 to TRBJ1-1, with D perhaps TRBD1 (5 bases). Trimming shortened V by 7 bases and J by 5 bases, and 13 bases separated the two germline ends. The CDR3 length is 13 residues. CDR1 is KGHDR and CDR2 is SFDVKD in the germline V gene.

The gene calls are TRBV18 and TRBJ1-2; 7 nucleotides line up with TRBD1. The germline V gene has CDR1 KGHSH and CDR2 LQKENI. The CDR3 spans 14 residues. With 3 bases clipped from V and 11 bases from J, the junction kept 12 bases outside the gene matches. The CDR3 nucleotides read TGTGCCAGCTCACCGCCGGCGACAGGGAGGGAATACACCTTC. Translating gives CASSPPATGREYTF.

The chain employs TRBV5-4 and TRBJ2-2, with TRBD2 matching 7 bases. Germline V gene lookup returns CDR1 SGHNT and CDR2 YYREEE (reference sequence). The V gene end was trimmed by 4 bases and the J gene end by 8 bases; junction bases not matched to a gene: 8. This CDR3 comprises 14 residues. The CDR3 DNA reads TGTGCCAGCAGCCCCGGGGGGACGTTAGGGGAGCTGTTTTTT. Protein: CASSPGGTLGELFF. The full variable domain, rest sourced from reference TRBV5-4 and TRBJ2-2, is ETGVTQSPTHLIKTRGQQVTLRCSSQSGHNTVSWYQQALGQGPQFIFQYYREEENGRGNFPPRFSGLQFPNYSSELNVNALELDDSALYLCASSPGGTLGELFFGEGSRLTVL.